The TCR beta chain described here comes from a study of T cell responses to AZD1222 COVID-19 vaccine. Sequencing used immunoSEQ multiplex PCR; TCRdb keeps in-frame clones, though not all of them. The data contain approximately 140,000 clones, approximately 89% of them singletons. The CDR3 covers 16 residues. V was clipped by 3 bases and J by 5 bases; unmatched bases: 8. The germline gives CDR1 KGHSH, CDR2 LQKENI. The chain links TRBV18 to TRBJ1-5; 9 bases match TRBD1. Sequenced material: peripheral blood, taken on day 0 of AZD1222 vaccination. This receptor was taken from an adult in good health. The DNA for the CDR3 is TGTGCCAGCTCACCGATGGGACAGGGTGTCGATCAGCCCCAGCATTTT. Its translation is CASSPMGQGVDQPQHF. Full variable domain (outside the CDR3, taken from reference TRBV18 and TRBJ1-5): NAGVMQNPRHLVRRRGQEARLRCSPMKGHSHVYWYRQLPEEGLKFMVYLQKENIIDESGMPKERFSAEFPKEGPSILRIQQVVRGDSAAYFCASSPMGQGVDQPQHFGDGTRLSIL.